The source of this T cell receptor (beta chain) is a study of glioma-infiltrating T cells after dendritic cell vaccination. In the study overall: Autologous tumor lysate-pulsed dendritic cell vaccination was given between about 2003 and 2013.

The immunoSEQ assay amplified TCRB CDR3 from up to roughly 2 ug DNA. Some clones are missing from TCRdb's copy, which holds only in-frame ones; the method was immunoSEQ multiplex PCR. Of about 87,000 clones listed, about 90% are singletons. CDR1 and CDR2 (germline): SQVTM, ANQGSEA. The CDR3 covers 16 residues. V gave up 7 bases and J gave up 7 bases; unmatched junction bases: 15. Sequenced material: blood, taken before dendritic cell vaccination. This chain links TRBV29-1 with TRBJ2-1; 11 bases align to TRBD2. This TCR was recovered from a human donor with glioblastoma. The CDR3 DNA sequence: TGCAGCGCATCGGCCCCACTAGCGGGAGTTGAGAATGAGCAGTTCTTC. It translates to CSASAPLAGVENEQFF.